A selection of T cell receptor beta chains follows, all from one sample in a study of T cell clonotyping in hematopoietic cell transplantation. The protocol was immunoSEQ multiplex PCR, while the TCRdb copy is restricted to in-frame clones and leaves out a portion. The sample shows tens of thousands of clones, about 85% of them seen only once. This sample comprised peripheral blood mononuclear cells, obtained before stem cell transplant. Receptors originate from a man aged 55 to 70 with acute myeloid leukemia. Some clones in this sample may be carry-over from other donors' samples. CDR3s include the opening cysteine and the closing phenylalanine or tryptophan. The D gene is left open where the match is weak. For some rows the clone size is stated as once, few or many, or as a class when expanded; others skip it.

J | D | length | V | size | CDR3 | DNA
TRBJ2-6 | NA | 16 | TRBV4-3 | NA | CASSQEISSGANVLTF | TGCGCCAGCAGCCAGGAAATTAGCTCTGGGGCCAACGTCCTGACTTTC
TRBJ1-2 | NA | 14 | TRBV11-2 | NA | CASSITDRNYGYTF | TGTGCCAGCAGCATTACCGACAGGAACTATGGCTACACCTTC
TRBJ2-3 | TRBD2 | 17 | TRBV11-2 | NA | CASSLDQGAGGLHTQYF | TGTGCCAGCAGCTTAGATCAGGGAGCGGGGGGGCTGCATACGCAGTATTTT
TRBJ2-3 | NA | 14 | TRBV11-3 | NA | CASSLGASTDTQYF | TGTGCCAGCAGCTTAGGGGCTAGCACAGATACGCAGTATTTT
TRBJ1-2 | NA | 15 | TRBV7-2 | NA | CASSDRSGAFYGYTF | TGTGCCAGCAGCGACCGCAGTGGGGCATTCTATGGCTACACCTTC
TRBJ2-7 | TRBD2 | 17 | TRBV7-2 | NA | CASSLGKRTSLRHEQYF | TGTGCCAGCAGCTTAGGCAAACGGACTAGCCTCCGCCACGAGCAGTACTTC
TRBJ2-3 | NA | 14 | TRBV5-5 | few | CASSSLTSGDTQYF | TGTGCCAGCAGCTCTCTCACGTCGGGAGATACGCAGTATTTT
TRBJ1-3 | NA | 16 | TRBV6-5 | once | CASSYTGTFSGNTIYF | TGTGCCAGCAGTTACACAGGGACCTTCTCTGGAAACACCATATATTTT
TRBJ1-2 | TRBD1 | 16 | TRBV28 | few | CASSLPGDRVDYGYTF | TGTGCCAGCAGTTTACCAGGGGACAGGGTTGACTATGGCTACACCTTC
TRBJ1-2 | NA | 13 | TRBV21-1 | NA | CASKRGRQDGYTF | TGTGCCAGCAAGAGGGGACGTCAGGATGGCTACACCTTC
TRBJ1-2 | TRBD1 | 13 | TRBV28 | NA | CASGRDRSIGYTF | TGTGCCAGCGGCCGGGACAGGTCGATTGGCTACACCTTC
TRBJ2-5 | NA | 13 | TRBV6-1 | NA | CASSARGWETQYF | TGTGCCAGCAGTGCCCGGGGATGGGAGACCCAGTACTTC
TRBJ1-2 | NA | 14 | TRBV5-1 | NA | CASDIDQQGYGYTF | TGCGCCAGCGACATCGATCAACAGGGCTATGGCTACACCTTC
TRBJ2-7 | NA | 15 | TRBV4-1 | few | CASSQSGTEWYEQYF | TGCGCCAGCAGCCAATCCGGGACGGAGTGGTACGAGCAGTACTTC
TRBJ2-7 | NA | 13 | TRBV2 | NA | CASLYGPSYEQYF | TGTGCCAGCTTATACGGGCCCTCCTACGAGCAGTACTTC
TRBJ2-2 | NA | 14 | TRBV29-1 | NA | CSAHRPTNTGELFF | TGCAGCGCACACCGACCTACGAACACCGGGGAGCTGTTTTTT
TRBJ2-6 | NA | 15 | TRBV4-3 | NA | CASSQDRSGANVLTF | TGCGCCAGCAGCCAAGACCGCTCTGGGGCCAACGTCCTGACTTTC
TRBJ2-7 | TRBD2 | 15 | TRBV5-1 | NA | CASSPGGGNTYEQYF | TGCGCCAGCAGTCCCGGGGGGGGCAATACCTACGAGCAGTACTTC
TRBJ2-7 | TRBD1 | 11 | TRBV7-2 | once | CASSSGTGKYF | TGTGCCAGCAGCTCTGGGACAGGGAAGTACTTC
TRBJ2-6 | TRBD2 | 18 | TRBV7-6 | NA | CASSRLAGGNTGANVLTF | TGTGCCAGCAGTCGACTAGCGGGGGGAAATACTGGGGCCAACGTCCTGACTTTC
TRBJ1-2 | TRBD1 | 15 | TRBV9 | NA | CASSTRDRLIYGYTF | TGTGCCAGCAGCACCCGGGACAGGTTAATCTATGGCTACACCTTC
TRBJ1-1 | NA | 15 | TRBV28 | NA | CASSFGQTGWTEAFF | TGTGCCAGCAGTTTCGGTCAGACAGGTTGGACTGAAGCTTTCTTT
TRBJ2-3 | NA | 14 | TRBV28 | NA | CASSFGGLFDTQYF | TGTGCCAGCAGTTTCGGGGGTCTATTTGATACGCAGTATTTT
TRBJ1-4 | NA | 15 | TRBV19 | once | CASSIVSGLDEKLFF | TGTGCCAGTAGTATAGTATCGGGACTGGATGAAAAACTGTTTTTT
TRBJ2-3 | NA | 12 | TRBV30 | NA | CAWGLRTDTQYF | TGTGCCTGGGGTCTCCGCACAGATACGCAGTATTTT
TRBJ2-7 | TRBD1 | 16 | TRBV7-2 | NA | CASSLGWDREVYEQYF | TGTGCCAGCAGCTTAGGGTGGGACAGGGAGGTCTACGAGCAGTACTTC
TRBJ2-5 | TRBD1 | 15 | TRBV9 | NA | CASSTRTGLGETQYF | TGTGCCAGCAGCACCCGGACAGGGCTGGGGGAGACCCAGTACTTC
TRBJ1-2 | NA | 15 | TRBV4-3 | once | CASSQDFPNPYGYTF | TGCGCCAGCAGCCAAGATTTCCCGAACCCCTATGGCTACACCTTC